The 18 T cell receptor beta chains reported below all come from one sample, sequenced in a study of blood T cell repertoires in COVID-19. Profiling relied on immunoSEQ multiplex PCR, and the TCRdb table lists in-frame clones only, not all of them. This sample has about 190,000 clones, with less than 85% found just once. The sequenced material came from peripheral blood. These receptors all stem from a man aged 45-65 years who had recovered from COVID-19.

This chain uses TRBV27 with TRBJ2-2; D remains unclear. V was clipped by 7 bases and J by 5 bases, with 5 bases between them. CDR1 is MNHEY, CDR2 SMNVEV, per germline (reference sequence). The CDR3 is made up of 11 amino acids. The CDR3 DNA is TGTGCCAGCACTGTAACCGGGGAGCTGTTTTTT. Protein product: CASTVTGELFF.

The chain has TRBV24-1 and TRBJ2-1, with 7 positions matching TRBD2. J lost 4 bases, V lost 0 bases, and 2 bases had no gene match. Germline CDR1 and CDR2: KGHDR and SFDVKD. The length of the CDR3 is 15 residues. The CDR3 loop reads CATSDLGGGYNEQFF. The CDR3 DNA follows: TGTGCCACCAGTGATTTGGGGGGAGGGTACAATGAGCAGTTCTTC.

The V gene is TRBV27, the J gene TRBJ1-2; D not resolved. The length of the CDR3 is 13 residues. Germline V gene data show CDR1 as MNHEY and CDR2 as SMNVEV (reference sequence). V lost 4 bases to trimming and J lost 4 bases, with 10 bases between them. The CDR3 nucleotides read TGTGCCAGCAGTTGGAACCGACTCTATGGCTACACCTTC. Protein: CASSWNRLYGYTF.

This clone was picked up a small number of times. J is TRBJ2-3 and V is TRBV27, with TRBD2 matching over 9 bases. CDR3 length: 14 amino acids. Germline V gene sequence: CDR1 MNHEY, CDR2 SMNVEV (reference sequence). Trimming cost V 5 bases and J 4 bases; bases outside gene matches: 4. The CDR3 protein is CASSNLAGADTQYF. DNA for the CDR3: TGTGCCAGCAGTAACTTAGCGGGAGCAGATACGCAGTATTTT.

The chain links TRBV27 to TRBJ2-5; TRBD2 aligns across 7 bases. The germline gives CDR1 MNHEY, CDR2 SMNVEV (reference sequence). The CDR3 runs to 15 residues. The J segment lost 3 bases and the V segment lost 6 bases, leaving 10 bases of the junction unmatched. The CDR3 loop reads CASSPWAGVKETQYF. CDR3 in DNA: TGTGCCAGCAGCCCCTGGGCGGGAGTCAAAGAGACCCAGTACTTC.

In this sample, this clone turned up once. V and J are TRBV19 and TRBJ2-1, with TRBD2 matching 13 bases. V shed 4 bases, J shed 10 bases, and the junction held 13 bases outside the gene matches. CDR3 length: 17 amino acids. Germline V gives CDR1 LNHDA, CDR2 SQIVND (reference sequence). CDR3 nucleotide sequence: TGTGCCAGTAGTAACCCAACTAGCGGGAGGGCCGTTCAGGAGCAGTTCTTC. Protein sequence: CASSNPTSGRAVQEQFF.

The rearrangement uses TRBV2 and TRBJ2-7; no definite D call. The CDR3 runs 10 residues. From germline, CDR1 is SNHLY and CDR2 FYNNEI. Trimming took off 6 bases at V and 6 bases at J, with 6 bases between the two ends. CDR3 sequence: CASRQVEQYF. CDR3 DNA sequence: TGTGCCAGCAGACAAGTCGAGCAGTACTTC.

The J gene is TRBJ2-6, the V gene TRBV19; D perhaps matches TRBD2 (5 bases). Trimming stripped 2 bases from V and 6 bases from J, with 26 bases between. The CDR3 spans 20 residues. Germline loops: CDR1 LNHDA, CDR2 SQIVND (reference sequence). The CDR3 loop reads CASSISAWAGSSGVANVLTF. The CDR3 nucleotides read TGTGCCAGTAGTATAAGTGCTTGGGCGGGTAGCTCTGGGGTGGCCAACGTCCTGACTTTC. Using reference TRBV19 and TRBJ2-6 for the parts outside the CDR3, the full variable domain is DGGITQSPKYLFRKEGQNVTLSCEQNLNHDAMYWYRQDPGQGLRLIYYSQIVNDFQKGDIAEGYSVSREKKESFPLTVTSAQKNPTAFYLCASSISAWAGSSGVANVLTFGAGSRLTVL.

This sequence joins TRBV28 and TRBJ2-7; 16 nucleotides match TRBD2. In germline, CDR1 is MDHEN, CDR2 SYDVKM. The CDR3 is made up of 17 amino acids. The V and J ends lost 5 bases and 2 bases, in that order; junction bases with no gene match: 6. The CDR3 DNA is TGTGCCAGCAGTGGGACTAGCGGGAGGGTCCTCGCCTACGAGCAGTACTTC. Translating gives CASSGTSGRVLAYEQYF. The full variable domain, completed using reference TRBV28 and TRBJ2-7, is DVKVTQSSRYLVKRTGEKVFLECVQDMDHENMFWYRQDPGLGLRLIYFSYDVKMKEKGDIPEGYSVSREKKERFSLILESASTNQTSMYLCASSGTSGRVLAYEQYFGPGTRLTVT.

V gene TRBV29-1 combines with J gene TRBJ2-7; 7 bases line up with TRBD1. There are 14 residues in the CDR3. Losses at the gene ends were 6 bases for V and 0 bases for J; bases not matched to a gene: 8. Germline V gene lookup returns CDR1 SQVTM and CDR2 ANQGSEA. The CDR3 DNA is TGCAGCGTGTCGACAGGGAGCCACTCCTACGAGCAGTACTTC. Amino acid sequence: CSVSTGSHSYEQYF.

This clone showed up just a few times. The rearrangement links TRBV4-3 to TRBJ2-1; tentatively, D is TRBD1 (5 bases). The CDR3 consists of 17 residues. Germline V gene data show CDR1 as LGHNA and CDR2 as YSLEER. Trimming left V 1 base short and J 0 bases short, with 13 bases between. CDR3 in DNA: TGCGCCAGCAGCCAAGGGGGCCTAGGATCCTCCTACAATGAGCAGTTCTTC. This sequence encodes CASSQGGLGSSYNEQFF.

This chain uses TRBV5-1 with TRBJ2-7, with no clear D. CDR1 and CDR2 (germline): SGHRS, YFSETQ. The CDR3 is 12 amino acids. The V gene lost 5 bases and the J gene lost 1 base, with 7 bases spanning the gap. In DNA, the CDR3 is TGCGCCAGCAGGGGCAGTTCCTACGAGCAGTACTTC. It yields the protein CASRGSSYEQYF. Complete variable domain (other parts from reference TRBV5-1 and TRBJ2-7): KAGVTQTPRYLIKTRGQQVTLSCSPISGHRSVSWYQQTPGQGLQFLFEYFSETQRNKGNFPGRFSGRQFSNSRSEMNVSTLELGDSALYLCASRGSSYEQYFGPGTRLTVT.

The V and J genes are TRBV24-1 and TRBJ2-2; TRBD1 aligns across 9 bases. Germline V gives CDR1 KGHDR, CDR2 SFDVKD. Trimming removed 6 bases from V and 6 bases from J; junction bases left unmatched: 4. The CDR3 has 14 residues. The CDR3 DNA reads as TGTGCCACCAGTAAGGGACAGGGATCCGGGGAGCTGTTTTTT. This gives the protein CATSKGQGSGELFF.

The chain is built from TRBV18 and TRBJ2-2, with a weak D call TRBD2 (5 bases). This CDR3 region has 15 residues. The V end lost 2 bases, the J end lost 3 bases, and 10 bases lay between the germline ends. Germline CDR1 reads KGHSH; CDR2 reads LQKENI. The CDR3: CASSPIPADTGELFF. The CDR3 DNA is TGTGCCAGCTCACCAATTCCAGCGGACACCGGGGAGCTGTTTTTT.

This chain links TRBV7-3 with TRBJ2-1, with 14 bases lining up with TRBD2. Unmatched junction bases numbered 4, after V lost 4 bases and J lost 8 bases. The CDR3 has 15 amino acids. Germline V lookup: CDR1 SGHTA, CDR2 FQGTGA. For the CDR3, the DNA is TGTGCCAGCAGCTCGACTAGCGGGAGGGCCTATGAGCAGTTCTTC. This translates into CASSSTSGRAYEQFF.

The CDR3 region has the DNA TGTGCCAGCAGGCAGGGGGCCAGCTACACCTTC. Amino acid sequence: CASRQGASYTF. The chain couples TRBV28 to TRBJ1-2, with 8 bases that match TRBD1. With V trimmed by 6 bases and J by 9 bases, 3 bases remained unmatched. Germline V lookup: CDR1 MDHEN, CDR2 SYDVKM. The CDR3 length is 11 residues.

The chain joins TRBV6-5 to TRBJ1-3; 8 bases map to TRBD1. The CDR3 has 15 residues. The V segment lost 5 bases and the J segment 4 bases; nucleotides outside the gene matches: 7. Germline CDR1 MNHEY, CDR2 SVGAGI. The CDR3 loop is CASSTNRGSGNTIYF. The CDR3 nucleotides are TGTGCCAGCAGTACCAACAGGGGGTCAGGAAACACCATATATTTT.

Concerning this clone: Other DNA sequences from this sample encode an identical CDR3 as well. This chain links TRBV12-3 or TRBV12-4 with TRBJ2-7; 7 positions agree with TRBD1. With V trimmed by 2 bases and J by 2 bases, 0 bases remained unmatched. The CDR3 runs 13 residues. CDR3 region: CASSLQGAYEQYF. The CDR3, as DNA: TGTGCCAGCAGTTTACAGGGGGCCTACGAGCAGTACTTC.